The 17 T cell receptor beta chains presented below share a single source sample, sequenced in a study of beta chain features in type 1 diabetes. Since all of the isolated RNA was reverse transcribed, expressed TCRB transcripts were what got sequenced. Libraries were prepared by immunoSEQ multiplex PCR; TCRdb keeps only in-frame clonotypes and omits some of them. The data contain 110,000 to 150,000 clones, about 9.1% of them singletons. Sequenced material: central memory CD4+ T cells from blood. Source of these receptors: a woman between 35 and 50 years old in good health.

This clone has only a few counts. The rearrangement links TRBV5-6 to TRBJ2-3; 11 bases are a match to TRBD2. CDR3 length: 16 amino acids. J gave up 9 bases and V 0 bases, and 9 bases lay outside the gene matches. CDR1 and CDR2 (germline): SGHDT, YYEEEE. CDR3 in DNA: TGTGCCAGCAGCTTGGGAGGGACTAGCGGCGGGGGGACGCAGTATTTT. Its protein product is CASSLGGTSGGGTQYF.

The chain uses TRBV7-8 and TRBJ1-2; D ambiguous. From germline, CDR1 is SGHVS and CDR2 FQNEAQ. This CDR3 spans 13 amino acids. The V gene lost 3 bases and the J gene lost 3 bases, with 8 bases spanning the gap. CDR3 sequence (DNA): TGTGCCAGCAGCTTTAGCGGGGACTATGGCTACACCTTC. This gives the protein CASSFSGDYGYTF.

For this clone: One end of the junction is discordant with germline, which a read error may explain. This chain joins TRBV6-1 and TRBJ2-3; possibly TRBD2 for D (7 bases). Germline V lookup: CDR1 MNHNS, CDR2 SASEGT. The CDR3 loop spans 16 amino acids. The CDR3 reads CAISESKGGATDTQYF. CDR3 DNA sequence: TGTGCCATCAGTGAGTCGAAAGGGGGGGCGACAGATACGCAGTATTTT.

This clone was recorded a few times. This rearrangement joins TRBV12-5 to TRBJ2-2; tentative D call: TRBD1 (6 bases). The CDR3 extends over 15 amino acids. Trimming stripped 0 bases from V and 5 bases from J, with 10 bases between. Germline V lookup: CDR1 LGHNT, CDR2 FRNRAP. CDR3 sequence: CASGLVQGRTGELFF. CDR3 bases: TGTGCTAGTGGTTTGGTACAGGGTCGGACCGGGGAGCTGTTTTTT.

This chain uses TRBV19 with TRBJ1-1; D might be TRBD1 (5 bases). V lost 4 bases to trimming and J lost 1 base, with 10 bases between them. The CDR3 loop spans 14 amino acids. CDR1 and CDR2 from the germline V gene are LNHDA and SQIVND (reference sequence). CDR3 in DNA: TGTGCCAGTAGTACACCCGGACAGAACACTGAAGCTTTCTTT. Residues: CASSTPGQNTEAFF.

The V and J genes are TRBV2 and TRBJ2-7; 9 nucleotides match TRBD2. From germline, CDR1 is SNHLY and CDR2 FYNNEI. V lost 3 bases and J lost 2; bases outside the gene matches: 11. This CDR3 has 17 residues. CDR3 sequence reads: CASSESSGGLPPYEQYF. CDR3 DNA: TGTGCCAGCAGTGAGAGTAGCGGGGGCCTCCCCCCCTACGAGCAGTACTTC.

The rearrangement links TRBV6-1 to TRBJ1-3; the match to TRBD1 covers 11 bases. Per germline, CDR1 MNHNS and CDR2 SASEGT. The CDR3 runs to 15 residues. V lost 8 bases to trimming and J lost 4 bases; unmatched junction nucleotides: 7. CDR3 DNA sequence: TGTGCCAGCCATCAAGGGACAGGGGGAGGAAACACCATATATTTT. This translates into CASHQGTGGGNTIYF.

The rearrangement uses TRBV5-1 and TRBJ2-5; D gene ambiguous. The CDR3 consists of 12 residues. Germline lookup yields CDR1 SGHRS and CDR2 YFSETQ. V shed 0 bases and J shed 5 bases, with 5 bases lying between them. CDR3 amino acids: CASSLVRETQYF. The CDR3 coding sequence is TGCGCCAGCAGCTTGGTCAGGGAGACCCAGTACTTC.

This clone was recorded a few times. The V gene is TRBV7-9, the J gene TRBJ2-7; possible D gene TRBD2, 5 bases. CDR3 length: 14 residues. Germline values: CDR1 SEHNR, CDR2 FQNEAQ (reference sequence). V lost 5 bases and J lost 1, with 12 bases in between. In DNA form, the CDR3 reads TGTGCCAGCAGCCGAGAGGGCCAATCCTACGAGCAGTACTTC. Its translation is CASSREGQSYEQYF.

The chain joins TRBV7-2 to TRBJ2-7, with D tentatively TRBD1 (6 bases). V lost 4 bases and J 0 bases, leaving 7 bases between the germline ends. The germline V gene has CDR1 SGHTA and CDR2 FQGNSA. There are 13 residues in the CDR3. The CDR3 here is CASSSTGSYEQYF. CDR3 in DNA: TGTGCCAGCAGCTCGACAGGCTCCTACGAGCAGTACTTC.

The V and J genes are TRBV12-2 and TRBJ2-3; the DNA was not used to check the table's D call, TRBD2. TRBV12-2 is a pseudogene segment. The CDR3 totals 15 residues. CDR3 residues: CASRLCRGGLNTQYF. CDR3 DNA sequence: TGTGCAAGTCGCTTATGCCGGGGGGGCCTGAATACGCAGTATTTT.

The J gene is TRBJ2-2, the V gene TRBV29-1, with TRBD2 identical over 7 bases. CDR3 length: 15 amino acids. V gave up 4 bases and J gave up 4 bases; unmatched junction bases: 9. Germline CDR1 reads SQVTM; CDR2 reads ANQGSEA. CDR3 protein: CSVGRGGLSTGELFF. For the CDR3, the DNA is TGCAGCGTTGGCCGGGGAGGGTTGAGCACCGGGGAGCTGTTTTTT.

This chain uses TRBV4-1 with TRBJ2-3; maybe TRBD1 (5 bases). CDR1 and CDR2 from the germline V gene are MGHRA and YSYEKL. The CDR3 contains 15 residues. Trimming pared 1 base from V and 2 bases from J, leaving 10 bases between. Written as DNA, the CDR3 is TGCGCCAGCAGCCAAGTTAGGGGATACACAGATACGCAGTATTTT. This translates into CASSQVRGYTDTQYF.

This clone was counted a few times. The rearrangement joins TRBV7-9 to TRBJ1-2, with D possibly matching TRBD1 (5 bases). Trimming removed 5 bases from V and 2 bases from J, with 12 bases in between. CDR1 and CDR2 (germline): SEHNR, FQNEAQ (reference sequence). This CDR3 comprises 14 residues. The CDR3 DNA is TGTGCCAGCAGCCAACCGGGACTGAACTATGGCTACACCTTC. Its protein product is CASSQPGLNYGYTF.

The V gene is TRBV7-2, the J gene TRBJ2-7, with 11 bases matching TRBD1. Germline V gene sequence: CDR1 SGHTA, CDR2 FQGNSA. The CDR3 is 16 amino acids. The V gene end was trimmed by 5 bases and the J gene end by 3 bases; junction bases not matched to a gene: 9. In DNA form, the CDR3 reads TGTGCCAGCAGCCTAAGTCCGGGACAGGGGGTCTACGAGCAGTACTTC. It yields the protein CASSLSPGQGVYEQYF. Filled out from reference TRBV7-2 and TRBJ2-7, the complete variable domain reads GAGVSQSPSNKVTEKGKDVELRCDPISGHTALYWYRQSLGQGLEFLIYFQGNSAPDKSGLPSDRFSAERTGGSVSTLTIQRTQQEDSAVYLCASSLSPGQGVYEQYFGPGTRLTVT.

This clone has just a few counts. The V and J genes are TRBV6-5 and TRBJ1-3; 9 bases are a match to TRBD1. This CDR3 has 16 residues. V dropped 2 bases and J dropped 1; count of bases not matched to a gene: 3. CDR1 and CDR2 (germline): MNHEY, SVGAGI. The CDR3 nucleotides are TGTGCCAGCAGTTACGGGACAGGGATTTCTGGAAACACCATATATTTT. Translation: CASSYGTGISGNTIYF.

This clone came up a few times. This sample includes further DNA sequences coding for the same CDR3. V usage is TRBV5-1 and J usage is TRBJ1-4, with 10 bases that match TRBD1. This CDR3 region has 14 residues. J lost 6 bases, V lost 2 bases, and 1 base had no gene match. Per the germline V gene, CDR1 is SGHRS and CDR2 is YFSETQ. The CDR3 loop reads CASSFGTGDEKLFF. The CDR3 DNA follows: TGCGCCAGCAGCTTCGGGACAGGGGATGAAAAACTGTTTTTT.